The next 18 T cell receptor beta chains were all read from a single sample in a study of cytomegalovirus exposure and HLA in healthy donors. Clones were read by immunoSEQ multiplex PCR, and TCRdb kept only the in-frame ones, dropping some. The table includes 150,000 to 200,000 clones, about 87% detected once. Sequenced material: PBMCs. These receptors were collected from a woman between 25 and 40 years old in good health and CMV-seronegative.

The V and J genes are TRBV9 and TRBJ1-1, with TRBD1 identical over 9 bases. In germline, CDR1 is SGDLS, CDR2 YYNGEE. The CDR3 is 15 amino acids. V lost 4 bases and J lost 1; bases outside the gene matches: 5. CDR3 in amino acids: CASSIRTGANTEAFF. The CDR3 region has the DNA TGTGCCAGCAGCATTCGGACAGGGGCGAACACTGAAGCTTTCTTT. The entire variable domain, with the rest obtained from reference TRBV9 and TRBJ1-1, is as follows: DSGVTQTPKHLITATGQRVTLRCSPRSGDLSVYWYQQSLDQGLQFLIQYYNGEERAKGNILERFSAQQFPDLHSELNLSSLELGDSALYFCASSIRTGANTEAFFGQGTRLTVV.

V usage is TRBV7-8 and J usage is TRBJ2-1, with a possible D match to TRBD2 (5 bases). CDR1 and CDR2 from the germline V gene are SGHVS and FQNEAQ. V was pared by 3 bases and J by 5 bases, with 14 bases between. The CDR3 spans 15 residues. The CDR3 reads CASSFWPSRDNEQFF. The DNA for the CDR3 is TGTGCCAGCAGCTTTTGGCCTAGCCGCGACAATGAGCAGTTCTTC.

The rearrangement links TRBV6-4 to TRBJ2-1; 8 bases agree with TRBD2. The germline V gene has CDR1 MRHNA and CDR2 SNTAGT. This CDR3 has 14 residues. Trimming cost V 4 bases and J 6 bases; bases outside gene matches: 5. The chain's CDR3 is CASSAVGTSNEQFF. The CDR3 coding sequence is TGTGCCAGCAGTGCGGTTGGGACTAGCAATGAGCAGTTCTTC.

This chain joins TRBV6-5 and TRBJ2-7, with D uncertain. This CDR3 comprises 14 residues. V lost 0 bases and J lost 2, with 8 bases in between. Per the germline V gene, CDR1 is MNHEY and CDR2 is SVGAGI. CDR3 coding DNA: TGTGCCAGCAGTTACTCGAGAGAAGCCTACGAGCAGTACTTC. Its translation is CASSYSREAYEQYF.

The rearrangement uses TRBV5-1 and TRBJ1-1; unclear D gene. The ends were cut back, 0 bases at V and 2 bases at J, with 5 bases in the middle. From germline, CDR1 is SGHRS and CDR2 YFSETQ. The CDR3 covers 13 residues. The CDR3 nucleotides read TGCGCCAGCAGCTTGGGGGCTAACACTGAAGCTTTCTTT. Translating gives CASSLGANTEAFF.

The chain has TRBV5-4 and TRBJ2-7; 15 positions agree with TRBD2. CDR1 SGHNT and CDR2 YYREEE come from the germline V gene (reference sequence). This CDR3 contains 15 residues. The V and J ends lost 2 bases and 6 bases, in that order; junction bases with no gene match: 3. CDR3 DNA: TGTGCCAGCAGCTTTCGGACTAGCGGGGGGGGCGAGCAGTACTTC. This sequence encodes CASSFRTSGGGEQYF.

This chain connects TRBV29-1 to TRBJ2-3, with 7 bases identical to TRBD1. The CDR3 contains 13 residues. The V gene end was trimmed by 6 bases and the J gene end by 6 bases; junction bases not matched to a gene: 9. Germline CDR1 and CDR2: SQVTM and ANQGSEA. CDR3 in amino acids: CSVETGRPDTQYF. CDR3 sequence (DNA): TGCAGCGTGGAGACAGGGAGACCGGATACGCAGTATTTT.

The chain employs TRBV6-6 and TRBJ2-7; D might be TRBD2 (5 bases). The CDR3 runs to 12 residues. V was clipped by 3 bases and J by 3 bases, with 6 bases between them. Germline CDR1 MNHNY, CDR2 SVGAGI (reference sequence). The CDR3 reads CASSYSVYEQYF. DNA for the CDR3: TGTGCCAGCAGTTATAGCGTCTACGAGCAGTACTTC.

At least ten counts were recorded for this clone. This rearrangement joins TRBV21-1 to TRBJ1-2. TRBV21-1 is assigned pseudogene status. This CDR3 comprises 13 residues. This CDR3 reads CAREGGTHYGYTF. The CDR3 coding sequence is TGTGCCAGGGAGGGGGGGACTCACTATGGCTACACCTTC.

V and J are TRBV2 and TRBJ2-1, with 10 bases lining up with TRBD2. This CDR3 has 14 residues. The germline V gene has CDR1 SNHLY and CDR2 FYNNEI. V dropped 5 bases and J dropped 4; count of bases not matched to a gene: 2. The CDR3 loop reads CASSTSGDYNEQFF. The CDR3 DNA sequence: TGTGCCAGCAGTACTAGCGGGGATTACAATGAGCAGTTCTTC.

This clone was detected once. The chain recombines TRBV7-2 with TRBJ2-7; 7 bases fit TRBD1. Germline CDR1 and CDR2: SGHTA and FQGNSA. This CDR3 region has 15 residues. V lost 1 base and J lost 3; bases outside the gene matches: 6. The DNA of the CDR3 is TGTGCCAGCAGCTTAGTCCCGGGACAGTACTACGAGCAGTACTTC. It yields the protein CASSLVPGQYYEQYF.

The gene calls are TRBV6-1 and TRBJ1-1, with D possibly matching TRBD1 (6 bases). Per the germline V gene, CDR1 is MNHNS and CDR2 is SASEGT. With 7 bases removed from V and 5 bases from J, the gap between germline ends came to 20 bases. The CDR3 length is 15 residues. CDR3 nucleotide sequence: TGTGCCAGCACCACACGGGGGGCCGGGGGAACTGAAGCTTTCTTT. Protein product: CASTTRGAGGTEAFF.

This clone was picked up one time. This chain connects TRBV7-9 to TRBJ2-1; TRBD1 matches 7 bases. CDR1 is SEHNR, CDR2 FQNEAQ, per germline (reference sequence). V shed 4 bases and J 4 bases; nucleotides not matched to a gene: 10. There are 16 residues in the CDR3. In nucleotides, the CDR3 is TGTGCCAGCAGCTCGCCCGGGACAGAAGTTTACAATGAGCAGTTCTTC. Protein: CASSSPGTEVYNEQFF.

Only one count was recorded for this clone. In DNA form, the CDR3 reads TGTGCCACCAGCAGAGATTATGTCAGGGATCGTCTTCTGGACGAGCAGTACTTC. It encodes CATSRDYVRDRLLDEQYF. This chain links TRBV15 with TRBJ2-7; maybe TRBD1 (5 bases). The germline V gene encodes CDR1 LNHNV and CDR2 YYDKDF (reference sequence). V was shortened by 0 bases and J by 5 bases, with 23 bases between the two germline ends. The CDR3 is 18 amino acids.

The table lists this clone with a count of one. The chain carries TRBV30 and TRBJ1-2; TRBD1 matches at 7 bases. After removal of 2 bases from V and 8 bases from J, the junction contained 8 bases not matched to a gene. This CDR3 is built from 13 residues. Looked up from germline, CDR1 is GTSNPN and CDR2 is SVGIG (reference sequence). In DNA form, the CDR3 reads TGTGCCTGGAGTTTGACAGGGCGCCGGGGCTACACCTTC. Protein sequence: CAWSLTGRRGYTF.

The J gene is TRBJ2-7, the V gene TRBV4-1; TRBD1 is a possible D gene (5 bases). The CDR3 runs 15 residues. Between the trimmed V and J ends, which lost 1 base and 5 bases, there was a span of 15 bases. The V gene's germline CDR1 is MGHRA and CDR2 YSYEKL. For the CDR3, the DNA is TGCGCCAGCAGCCAAGTTGTAGGGCAGGGTAACGAGCAGTACTTC. This codes for CASSQVVGQGNEQYF.

This clone was observed a handful of times. V and J are TRBV5-4 and TRBJ1-1; 7 nucleotides line up with TRBD1. Germline trimming cut 4 bases from V and 2 bases from J; bases unmatched to any gene: 8. Germline V gene data show CDR1 as SGHNT and CDR2 as YYREEE (reference sequence). CDR3 length: 15 amino acids. The CDR3 loop is CASSRGTVINTEAFF. The CDR3 DNA is TGTGCCAGCAGCCGAGGGACAGTTATTAACACTGAAGCTTTCTTT.

The V gene is TRBV7-2, the J gene TRBJ2-2; D possibly corresponds to TRBD2 (5 bases). The V gene's germline CDR1 is SGHTA and CDR2 FQGNSA. CDR3 length: 13 amino acids. V was clipped by 2 bases and J by 7 bases, with 8 bases between them. In DNA form, the CDR3 reads TGTGCCAGCAGCTTATACGGGGTCGGGGAGCTGTTTTTT. It codes for CASSLYGVGELFF.